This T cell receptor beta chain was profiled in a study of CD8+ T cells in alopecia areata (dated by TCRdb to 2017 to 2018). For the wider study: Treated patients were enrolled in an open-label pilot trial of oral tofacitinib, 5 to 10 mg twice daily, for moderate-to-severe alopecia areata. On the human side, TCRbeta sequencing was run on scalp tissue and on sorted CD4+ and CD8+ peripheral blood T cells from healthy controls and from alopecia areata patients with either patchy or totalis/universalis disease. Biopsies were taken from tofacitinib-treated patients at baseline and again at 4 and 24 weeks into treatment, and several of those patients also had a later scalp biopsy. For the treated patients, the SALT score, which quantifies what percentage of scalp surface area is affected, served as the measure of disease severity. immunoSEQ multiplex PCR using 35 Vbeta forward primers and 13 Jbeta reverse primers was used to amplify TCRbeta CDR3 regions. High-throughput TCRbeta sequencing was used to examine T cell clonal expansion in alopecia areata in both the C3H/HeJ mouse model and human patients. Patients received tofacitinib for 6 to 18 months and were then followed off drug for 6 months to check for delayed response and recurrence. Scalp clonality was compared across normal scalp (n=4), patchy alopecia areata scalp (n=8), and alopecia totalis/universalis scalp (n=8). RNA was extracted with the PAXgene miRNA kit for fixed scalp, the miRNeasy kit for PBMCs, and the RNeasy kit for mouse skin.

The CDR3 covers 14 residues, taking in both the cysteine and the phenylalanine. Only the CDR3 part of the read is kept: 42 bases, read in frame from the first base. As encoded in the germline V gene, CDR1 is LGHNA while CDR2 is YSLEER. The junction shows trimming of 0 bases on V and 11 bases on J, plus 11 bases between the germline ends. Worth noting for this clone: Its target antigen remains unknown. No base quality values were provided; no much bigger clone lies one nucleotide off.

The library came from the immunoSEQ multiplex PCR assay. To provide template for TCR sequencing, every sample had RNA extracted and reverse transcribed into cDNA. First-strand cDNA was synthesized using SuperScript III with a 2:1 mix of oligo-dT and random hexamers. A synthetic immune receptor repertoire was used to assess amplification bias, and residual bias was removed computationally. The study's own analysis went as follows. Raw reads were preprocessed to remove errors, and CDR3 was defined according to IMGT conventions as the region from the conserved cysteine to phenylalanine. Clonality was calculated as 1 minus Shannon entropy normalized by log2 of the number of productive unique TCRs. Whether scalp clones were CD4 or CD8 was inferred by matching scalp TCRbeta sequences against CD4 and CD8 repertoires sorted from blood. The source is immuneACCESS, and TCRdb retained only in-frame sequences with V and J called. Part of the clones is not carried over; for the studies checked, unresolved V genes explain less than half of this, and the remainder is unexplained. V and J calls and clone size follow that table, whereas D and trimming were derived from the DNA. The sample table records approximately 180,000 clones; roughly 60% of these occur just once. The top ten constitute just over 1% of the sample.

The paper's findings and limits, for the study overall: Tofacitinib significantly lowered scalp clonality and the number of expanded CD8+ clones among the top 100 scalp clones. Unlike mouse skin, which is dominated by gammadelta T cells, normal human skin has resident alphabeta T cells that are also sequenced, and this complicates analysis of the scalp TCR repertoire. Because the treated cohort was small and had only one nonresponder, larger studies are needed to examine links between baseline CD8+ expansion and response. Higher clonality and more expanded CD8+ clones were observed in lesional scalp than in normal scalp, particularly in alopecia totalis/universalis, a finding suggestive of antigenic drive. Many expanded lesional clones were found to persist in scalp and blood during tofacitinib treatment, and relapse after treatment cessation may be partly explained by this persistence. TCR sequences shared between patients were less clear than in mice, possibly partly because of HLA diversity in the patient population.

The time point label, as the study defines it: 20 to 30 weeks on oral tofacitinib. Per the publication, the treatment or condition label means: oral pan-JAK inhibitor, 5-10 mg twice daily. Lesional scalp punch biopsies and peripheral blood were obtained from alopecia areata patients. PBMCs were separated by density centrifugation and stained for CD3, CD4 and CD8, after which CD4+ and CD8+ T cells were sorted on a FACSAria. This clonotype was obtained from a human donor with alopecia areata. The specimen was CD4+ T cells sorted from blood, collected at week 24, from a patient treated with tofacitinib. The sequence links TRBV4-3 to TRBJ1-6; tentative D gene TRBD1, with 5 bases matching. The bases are TGCGCCAGCAGCCAAGATTACAGGACCCCACCCCTCCACTTT. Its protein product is CASSQDYRTPPLHF.